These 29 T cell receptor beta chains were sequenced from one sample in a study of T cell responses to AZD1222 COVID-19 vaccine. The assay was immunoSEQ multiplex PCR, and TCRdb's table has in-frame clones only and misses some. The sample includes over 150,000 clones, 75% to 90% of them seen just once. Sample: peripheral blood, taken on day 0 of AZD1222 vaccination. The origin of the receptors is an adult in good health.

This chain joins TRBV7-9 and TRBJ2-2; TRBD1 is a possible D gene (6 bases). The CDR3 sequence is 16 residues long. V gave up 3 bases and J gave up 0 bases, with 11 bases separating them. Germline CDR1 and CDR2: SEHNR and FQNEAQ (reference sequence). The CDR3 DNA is TGTGCCAGCAGCTTCCTAGGACAGACGAACACCGGGGAGCTGTTTTTT. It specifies CASSFLGQTNTGELFF.

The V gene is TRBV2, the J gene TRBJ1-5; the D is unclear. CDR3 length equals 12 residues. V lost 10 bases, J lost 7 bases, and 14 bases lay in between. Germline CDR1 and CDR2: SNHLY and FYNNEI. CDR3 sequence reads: CATGSDGQPQHF. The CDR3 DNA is TGTGCCACCGGTTCGGACGGCCAGCCCCAGCATTTT.

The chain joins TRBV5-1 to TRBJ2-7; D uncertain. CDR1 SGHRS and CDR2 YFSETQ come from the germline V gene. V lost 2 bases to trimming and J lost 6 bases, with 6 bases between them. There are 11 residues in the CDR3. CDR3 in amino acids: CASSLGPEQYF. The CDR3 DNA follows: TGCGCCAGCAGCTTAGGTCCCGAGCAGTACTTC.

This CDR3 reads CASSAEGGGEQYF. CDR3 sequence (DNA): TGCGCCAGCAGCGCAGAGGGGGGCGGGGAGCAGTACTTC. This chain uses TRBV5-1 with TRBJ2-7; D is possibly TRBD1 or TRBD2 (6 bases each). Trimming shortened V by 4 bases and J by 7 bases, and 15 bases separated the two germline ends. The CDR3 has 13 residues. Germline V CDR1 and CDR2: SGHRS, YFSETQ.

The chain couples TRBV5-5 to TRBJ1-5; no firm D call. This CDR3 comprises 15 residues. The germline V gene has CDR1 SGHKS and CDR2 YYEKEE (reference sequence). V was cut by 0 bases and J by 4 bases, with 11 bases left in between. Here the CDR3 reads CASSLGSGLNQPQHF. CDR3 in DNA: TGTGCCAGCAGCTTGGGGTCAGGCCTAAATCAGCCCCAGCATTTT.

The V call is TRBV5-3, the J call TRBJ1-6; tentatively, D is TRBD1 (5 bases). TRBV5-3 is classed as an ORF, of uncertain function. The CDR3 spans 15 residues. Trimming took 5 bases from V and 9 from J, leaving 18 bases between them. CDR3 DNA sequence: TGTGCCAGAAGAGTCTCGGACACGCACTCTTCACCCCTCCACTTT. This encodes CARRVSDTHSSPLHF.

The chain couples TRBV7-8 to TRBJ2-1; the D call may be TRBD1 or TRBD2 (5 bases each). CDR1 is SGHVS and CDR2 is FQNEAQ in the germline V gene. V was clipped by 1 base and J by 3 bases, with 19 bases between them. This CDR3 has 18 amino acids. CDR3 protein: CASSLGNRGGVFYNEQFF. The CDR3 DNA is TGTGCCAGCAGCTTAGGCAATCGTGGGGGAGTCTTCTACAATGAGCAGTTCTTC.

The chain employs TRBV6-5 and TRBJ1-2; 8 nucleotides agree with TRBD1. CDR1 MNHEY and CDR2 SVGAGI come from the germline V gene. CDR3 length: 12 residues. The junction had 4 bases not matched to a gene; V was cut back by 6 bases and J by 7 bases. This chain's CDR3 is CASRGQGGGYTF. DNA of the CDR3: TGTGCCAGCAGAGGACAGGGAGGTGGCTACACCTTC.

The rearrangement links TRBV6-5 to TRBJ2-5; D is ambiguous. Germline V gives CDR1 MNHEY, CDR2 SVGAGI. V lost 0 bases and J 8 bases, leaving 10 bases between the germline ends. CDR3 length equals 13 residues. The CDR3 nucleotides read TGTGCCAGCAGTTACTCGAAGGGATATACCCAGTACTTC. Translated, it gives CASSYSKGYTQYF.

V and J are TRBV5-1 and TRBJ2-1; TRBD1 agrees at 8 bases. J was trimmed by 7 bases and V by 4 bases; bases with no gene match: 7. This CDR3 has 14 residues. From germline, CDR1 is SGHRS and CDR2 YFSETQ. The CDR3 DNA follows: TGCGCCAGCAGCCCCCGGACAGGGCGGAATGAGCAGTTCTTC. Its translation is CASSPRTGRNEQFF.

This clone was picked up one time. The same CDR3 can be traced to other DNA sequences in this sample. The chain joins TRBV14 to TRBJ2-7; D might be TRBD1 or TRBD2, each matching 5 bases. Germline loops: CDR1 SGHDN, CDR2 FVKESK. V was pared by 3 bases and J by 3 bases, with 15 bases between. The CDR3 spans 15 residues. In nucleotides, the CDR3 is TGTGCCAGCAGCCAGGATCCGGGACGGAGCTACGAGCAGTACTTC. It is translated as CASSQDPGRSYEQYF.

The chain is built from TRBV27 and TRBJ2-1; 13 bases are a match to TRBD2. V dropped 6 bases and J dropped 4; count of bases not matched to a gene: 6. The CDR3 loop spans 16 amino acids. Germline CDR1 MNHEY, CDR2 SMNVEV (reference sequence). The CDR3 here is CASRRTSGGLYNEQFF. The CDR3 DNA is TGTGCCAGCAGGCGGACTAGCGGGGGTTTATACAATGAGCAGTTCTTC.

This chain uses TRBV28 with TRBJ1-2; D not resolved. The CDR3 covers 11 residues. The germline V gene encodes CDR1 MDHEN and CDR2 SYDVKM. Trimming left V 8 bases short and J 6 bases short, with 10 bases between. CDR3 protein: CASSGTDGYTF. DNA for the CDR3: TGTGCCAGCTCCGGAACGGATGGCTACACCTTC.

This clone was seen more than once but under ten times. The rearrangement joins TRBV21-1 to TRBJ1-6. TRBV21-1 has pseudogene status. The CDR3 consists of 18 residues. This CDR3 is CASSKAQRYRDNNSPLHF. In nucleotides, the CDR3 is TGTGCCAGCAGCAAAGCGCAAAGGTATCGCGATAATAATTCACCCCTCCACTTT.

The CDR3 nucleotides are TGCGCCAGCAGCTTGACCCCCGGGACAGTAGCCTACGAGCAGTACTTC. This translates into CASSLTPGTVAYEQYF. The J gene is TRBJ2-7, the V gene TRBV5-1, with TRBD1 matching over 7 bases. The CDR3 contains 16 residues. Unmatched junction bases numbered 9, after V lost 1 base and J lost 2 bases. CDR1 SGHRS and CDR2 YFSETQ come from the germline V gene.

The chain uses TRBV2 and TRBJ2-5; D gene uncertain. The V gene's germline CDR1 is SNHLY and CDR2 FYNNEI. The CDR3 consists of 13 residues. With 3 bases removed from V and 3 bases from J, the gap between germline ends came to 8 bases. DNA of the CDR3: TGTGCCAGCAGTGATCGGAGTAAAGAGACCCAGTACTTC. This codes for CASSDRSKETQYF. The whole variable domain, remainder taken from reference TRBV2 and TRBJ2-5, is EPEVTQTPSHQVTQMGQEVILRCVPISNHLYFYWYRQILGQKVEFLVSFYNNEISEKSEIFDDQFSVERPDGSNFTLKIRSTKLEDSAMYFCASSDRSKETQYFGPGTRLLVL.

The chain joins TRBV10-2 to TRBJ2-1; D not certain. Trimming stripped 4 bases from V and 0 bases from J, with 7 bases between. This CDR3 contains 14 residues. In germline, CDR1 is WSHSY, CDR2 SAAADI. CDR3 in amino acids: CASSAQSSYNEQFF. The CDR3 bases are TGCGCCAGCAGTGCCCAGAGCTCCTACAATGAGCAGTTCTTC.

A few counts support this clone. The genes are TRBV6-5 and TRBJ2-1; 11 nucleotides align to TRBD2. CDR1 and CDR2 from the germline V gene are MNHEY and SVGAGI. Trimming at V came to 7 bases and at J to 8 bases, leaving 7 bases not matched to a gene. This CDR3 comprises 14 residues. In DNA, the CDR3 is TGTGCCAGCAATACACTAGCGGGAGAGGATGAGCAGTTCTTC. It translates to CASNTLAGEDEQFF.

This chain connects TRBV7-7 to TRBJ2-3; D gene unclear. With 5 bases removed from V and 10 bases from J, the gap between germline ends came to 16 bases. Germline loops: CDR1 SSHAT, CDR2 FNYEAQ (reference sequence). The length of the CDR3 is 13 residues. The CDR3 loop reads CASSLRVRYPQYF. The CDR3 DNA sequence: TGTGCCAGCAGCCTCCGGGTTCGTTACCCGCAGTATTTT.

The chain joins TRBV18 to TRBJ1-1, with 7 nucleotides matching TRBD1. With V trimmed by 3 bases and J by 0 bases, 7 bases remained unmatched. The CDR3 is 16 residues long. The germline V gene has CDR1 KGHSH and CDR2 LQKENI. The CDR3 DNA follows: TGTGCCAGCTCACCCAACAGGGGAGAGGTGAACACTGAAGCTTTCTTT. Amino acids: CASSPNRGEVNTEAFF.

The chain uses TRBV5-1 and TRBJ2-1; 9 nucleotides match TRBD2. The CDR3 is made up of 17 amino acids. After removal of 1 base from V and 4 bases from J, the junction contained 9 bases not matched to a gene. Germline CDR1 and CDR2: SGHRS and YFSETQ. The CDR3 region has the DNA TGCGCCAGCAGCTTGAGGGAGGTAGCGGGGGTTTACAATGAGCAGTTCTTC. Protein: CASSLREVAGVYNEQFF.

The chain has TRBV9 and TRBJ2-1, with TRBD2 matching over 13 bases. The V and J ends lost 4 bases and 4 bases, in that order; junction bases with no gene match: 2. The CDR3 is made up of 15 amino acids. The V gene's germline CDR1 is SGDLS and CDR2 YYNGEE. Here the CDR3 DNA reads TGTGCCAGCAGCCAGGGACTAGCGGGATACAATGAGCAGTTCTTC. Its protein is CASSQGLAGYNEQFF.

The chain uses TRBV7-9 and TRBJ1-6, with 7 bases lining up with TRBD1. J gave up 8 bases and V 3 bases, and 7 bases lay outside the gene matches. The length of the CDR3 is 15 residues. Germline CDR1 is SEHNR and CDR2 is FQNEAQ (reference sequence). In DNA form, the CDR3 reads TGTGCCAGCAGCTTTAGCCGGGACAGCTATTCACCCCTCCACTTT. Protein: CASSFSRDSYSPLHF.

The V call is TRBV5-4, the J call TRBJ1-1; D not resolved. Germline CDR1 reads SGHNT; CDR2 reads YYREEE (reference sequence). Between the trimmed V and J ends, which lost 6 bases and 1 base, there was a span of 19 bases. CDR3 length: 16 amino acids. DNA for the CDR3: TGTGCCAGCACCCATTCGGACGCCGCCCCGAACACTGAAGCTTTCTTT. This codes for CASTHSDAAPNTEAFF.

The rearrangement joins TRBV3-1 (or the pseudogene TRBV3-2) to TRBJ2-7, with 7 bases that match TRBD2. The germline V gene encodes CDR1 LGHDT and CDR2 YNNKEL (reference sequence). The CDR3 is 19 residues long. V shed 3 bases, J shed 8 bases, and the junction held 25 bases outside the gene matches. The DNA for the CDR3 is TGTGCCAGCAGCCACCCAACCTCTAGAGCGGGGCCTCCGGATGATAAGCAGTACTTC. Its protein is CASSHPTSRAGPPDDKQYF.

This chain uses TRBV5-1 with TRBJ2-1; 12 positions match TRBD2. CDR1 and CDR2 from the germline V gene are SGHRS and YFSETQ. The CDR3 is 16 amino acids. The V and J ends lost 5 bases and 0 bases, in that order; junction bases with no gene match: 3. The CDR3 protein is CASSQTSGSSYNEQFF. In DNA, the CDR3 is TGCGCCAGCAGTCAGACTAGCGGGAGCTCCTACAATGAGCAGTTCTTC.

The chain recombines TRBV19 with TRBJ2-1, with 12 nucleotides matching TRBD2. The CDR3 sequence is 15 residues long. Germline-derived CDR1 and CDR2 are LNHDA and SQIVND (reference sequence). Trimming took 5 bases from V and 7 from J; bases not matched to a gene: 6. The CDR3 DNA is TGTGCCAGTAGTTCACTAGCGGGAGGAGAAAATGAGCAGTTCTTC. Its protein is CASSSLAGGENEQFF.

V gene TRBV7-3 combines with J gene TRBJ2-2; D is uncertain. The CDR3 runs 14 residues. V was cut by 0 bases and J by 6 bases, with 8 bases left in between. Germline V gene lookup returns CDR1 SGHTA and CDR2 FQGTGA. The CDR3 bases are TGTGCCAGCAGCTTAACTCGCAGATCCGGGGAGCTGTTTTTT. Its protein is CASSLTRRSGELFF.

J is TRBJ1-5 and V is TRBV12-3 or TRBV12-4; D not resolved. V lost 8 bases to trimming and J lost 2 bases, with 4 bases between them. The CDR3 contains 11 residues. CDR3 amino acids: CASGGNQPQHF. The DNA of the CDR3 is TGTGCCAGCGGAGGCAATCAGCCCCAGCATTTT.